Sequencing of this T cell receptor (beta chain) was carried out in a study of blood T cell repertoires in COVID-19. On the study more broadly: Both acute and convalescent COVID-19 samples were obtained from the United States, Italy and Spain.

This clone was seen a handful of times. Germline V gene data show CDR1 as SGHTA and CDR2 as FQGNSA. This CDR3 spans 13 amino acids. The V and J ends lost 8 bases and 2 bases respectively, with 12 bases between them. Authors' processing steps: Amplification of reference gene primers was used by the study to estimate nucleated cell counts. Method: immunoSEQ multiplex PCR; TCRdb's copy keeps in-frame clones and lacks some. That table is the source of V, J and clone size, and D and trimming were worked out from the DNA. This repertoire shows about 110,000 clones, less than 75% found once; its top ten account for more than 1.5%.

The receptor was isolated from a woman aged 40 to 50 with acute or convalescent COVID-19. V and J are TRBV7-2 and TRBJ1-1; D gene uncertain. The sequencing input was peripheral blood. The CDR3 here is CASVAQVNTEAFF. As DNA, the CDR3 is TGTGCCAGCGTGGCGCAGGTTAACACTGAAGCTTTCTTT. The complete variable domain, with remaining parts taken from reference TRBV7-2 and TRBJ1-1, reads GAGVSQSPSNKVTEKGKDVELRCDPISGHTALYWYRQSLGQGLEFLIYFQGNSAPDKSGLPSDRFSAERTGGSVSTLTIQRTQQEDSAVYLCASVAQVNTEAFFGQGTRLTVV.